The 24 T cell receptor beta chains reported below all come from one sample, sequenced in a study of cytomegalovirus exposure and HLA in healthy donors. The PCR made use of 60 Vbeta and 13 Jbeta primers. The data were produced by immunoSEQ multiplex PCR, yet TCRdb's version contains in-frame clones alone and is incomplete. The sample table sets out 200,000 to 250,000 clones. The sequenced sample consisted of PBMCs. Receptors were obtained from a woman younger than 45 in good health and CMV-seropositive.

The rearrangement joins TRBV2 to TRBJ1-2; D may be TRBD1 (5 bases). Germline V gives CDR1 SNHLY, CDR2 FYNNEI. Trimming stripped 2 bases from V and 2 bases from J, with 9 bases between. The CDR3 is 14 amino acids. CDR3 loop: CASSEWGVNYGYTF. In nucleotides, the CDR3 is TGTGCCAGCAGTGAATGGGGGGTGAACTATGGCTACACCTTC.

V usage is TRBV6-5 and J usage is TRBJ1-4; unclear D gene. This CDR3 has 14 amino acids. Deletions cut 6 bases from V and 7 bases from J, with 15 bases between. Germline loops: CDR1 MNHEY, CDR2 SVGAGI. The CDR3: CASRRPTTGEKLFF. DNA for the CDR3: TGTGCCAGCAGACGACCCACTACGGGTGAAAAACTGTTTTTT.

The chain joins TRBV10-1 to TRBJ2-2, with D tentatively TRBD1 (6 bases). Trimming removed 5 bases at V and 0 bases at J, with 10 bases between. The CDR3 covers 15 residues. CDR1 and CDR2 (germline): WNHNN, SYGVQD (reference sequence). The CDR3 loop reads CASSPPGANTGELFF. CDR3 bases: TGCGCCAGCAGTCCACCAGGGGCGAACACCGGGGAGCTGTTTTTT.

The rearrangement uses TRBV6-5 and TRBJ1-5, with 8 bases matching TRBD1. This CDR3 comprises 15 residues. The V and J ends lost 5 bases and 5 bases, in that order; junction bases with no gene match: 8. Germline V gene lookup returns CDR1 MNHEY and CDR2 SVGAGI. The DNA of the CDR3 is TGTGCCAGCAGTCATCGGACAGGGTATGATCAGCCCCAGCATTTT. Residues: CASSHRTGYDQPQHF.

The rearrangement uses TRBV18 and TRBJ1-4; D is ambiguous. V lost 0 bases to trimming and J lost 11 bases, with 10 bases between them. Germline CDR1 and CDR2: KGHSH and LQKENI. The CDR3 loop spans 13 amino acids. The CDR3 nucleotides read TGTGCCAGCTCACCACCCTCGGTGCCCAAACTGTTTTTT. Its protein is CASSPPSVPKLFF.

The rearrangement uses TRBV29-1 and TRBJ1-2; D perhaps matches TRBD1 (5 bases). Trimming took off 4 bases at V and 7 bases at J, with 13 bases between the two ends. There are 12 residues in the CDR3. Germline V gene sequence: CDR1 SQVTM, CDR2 ANQGSEA. The CDR3 nucleotides read TGCAGCGTTGGGCAGGGAATTGGTGGCTACACCTTC. The encoded protein is CSVGQGIGGYTF.

The chain couples TRBV4-3 to TRBJ2-5; 7 bases map to TRBD2. The length of the CDR3 is 17 residues. CDR1 is LGHNA, CDR2 YSLEER, per germline. The junction had 21 bases not matched to a gene; V was cut back by 3 bases and J by 11 bases. The CDR3 loop reads CASSQVNLERDGGEQYF. CDR3 DNA sequence: TGCGCCAGCAGCCAGGTAAACCTCGAGCGGGATGGTGGAGAGCAGTACTTC.

The chain carries TRBV10-3 and TRBJ2-2, with 8 bases identical to TRBD2. Germline CDR1 ENHRY, CDR2 SYGVKD. V lost 10 bases and J lost 1; bases outside the gene matches: 2. This CDR3 comprises 13 residues. CDR3 in DNA: TGTGCCACGACTAGCGAGAACACCGGGGAGCTGTTTTTT. It yields the protein CATTSENTGELFF.

The J gene is TRBJ1-2, the V gene TRBV30; a possible D gene is TRBD1 (6 bases). V lost 1 base to trimming and J lost 4 bases, with 10 bases between them. The CDR3 has 13 residues. Germline lookup yields CDR1 GTSNPN and CDR2 SVGIG (reference sequence). The CDR3 DNA follows: TGTGCCTGGAGTGCAACAGGGTCCTATGGCTACACCTTC. Amino acids: CAWSATGSYGYTF. The full variable domain, with the rest looked up from reference TRBV30 and TRBJ1-2, is SQTIHQWPATLVQPVGSPLSLECTVEGTSNPNLYWYRQAAGRGLQLLFYSVGIGQISSEVPQNLSASRPQDRQFILSSKKLLLSDSGFYLCAWSATGSYGYTFGSGTRLTVV.

The chain uses TRBV5-4 and TRBJ2-5; 10 positions agree with TRBD2. This CDR3 is built from 17 residues. The germline gives CDR1 SGHNT, CDR2 YYREEE (reference sequence). V shed 0 bases, J shed 5 bases, and the junction held 10 bases outside the gene matches. The CDR3 DNA is TGTGCCAGCAGCTTGGCCGGAGTAGCGGGAGGCGGGGAGACCCAGTACTTC. This translates into CASSLAGVAGGGETQYF.

The chain recombines TRBV18 with TRBJ1-2, with 9 bases lining up with TRBD1. The CDR3 sequence is 17 residues long. The V gene end was trimmed by 3 bases and the J gene end by 0 bases; junction bases not matched to a gene: 8. Germline CDR1 is KGHSH and CDR2 is LQKENI. The CDR3 DNA reads as TGTGCCAGCTCACCGGCGGGACAGGGACCGACTAACTATGGCTACACCTTC. Its protein is CASSPAGQGPTNYGYTF.

The chain combines TRBV7-9 with TRBJ2-4, with D possibly being TRBD2 (6 bases). The germline CDR1 and CDR2 sequences are SEHNR and FQNEAQ (reference sequence). The CDR3 length is 15 residues. V lost 5 bases, J lost 5 bases, and 16 bases lay in between. Here the CDR3 reads CASSRISGGQNIQYF. DNA for the CDR3: TGTGCCAGCAGCCGTATTAGCGGTGGACAAAACATTCAGTACTTC. Together with reference TRBV7-9 and TRBJ2-4, the CDR3 gives the full variable domain: DTGVSQNPRHKITKRGQNVTFRCDPISEHNRLYWYRQTLGQGPEFLTYFQNEAQLEKSRLLSDRFSAERPKGSFSTLEIQRTEQGDSAMYLCASSRISGGQNIQYFGAGTRLSVL.

J is TRBJ1-6 and V is TRBV5-1; tentative D call: TRBD1 (5 bases). Germline V gene data show CDR1 as SGHRS and CDR2 as YFSETQ. V lost 1 base and J 9 bases, leaving 17 bases between the germline ends. This CDR3 is 16 amino acids long. The CDR3 DNA sequence: TGCGCCAGCAGCTTGCATAACAGGCGGGATCGTTCACCCCTCCACTTT. Translation: CASSLHNRRDRSPLHF.

The gene calls are TRBV7-9 and TRBJ1-1; 7 nucleotides align to TRBD1. CDR1 and CDR2 from the germline V gene are SEHNR and FQNEAQ (reference sequence). The CDR3 covers 14 residues. V was clipped by 5 bases and J by 3 bases; unmatched bases: 6. For the CDR3, the DNA is TGTGCCAGCAGCAGACAGGGTTTCCACACTGAAGCTTTCTTT. It yields the protein CASSRQGFHTEAFF.

The chain joins TRBV20-1 to TRBJ2-3; 8 bases are a match to TRBD1. The CDR3 is 11 residues long. J was trimmed by 11 bases and V by 4 bases; bases with no gene match: 5. Germline lookup yields CDR1 DFQATT and CDR2 SNEGSKA (reference sequence). The CDR3 coding sequence is TGCAGTGCTACAGGGGGCTCGGGGCAGTATTTT. It specifies CSATGGSGQYF.

The rearrangement uses TRBV28 and TRBJ2-7; D possibly corresponds to TRBD2 (6 bases). The CDR3 spans 13 residues. V was shortened by 6 bases and J by 2 bases, with 11 bases between the two germline ends. Per the germline V gene, CDR1 is MDHEN and CDR2 is SYDVKM. CDR3 nucleotide sequence: TGTGCCAGCAGCCCGCTAGCGCCCTACGAGCAGTACTTC. It codes for CASSPLAPYEQYF.

The V call is TRBV6-1, the J call TRBJ2-5; D not certain. The CDR3 totals 14 residues. Germline-derived CDR1 and CDR2 are MNHNS and SASEGT. Deletions cut 3 bases from V and 1 base from J, with 9 bases between. The CDR3, as DNA: TGTGCCAGCAGTGAGTTGCGCCGCCAAGAGACCCAGTACTTC. Its translation is CASSELRRQETQYF.

The chain carries TRBV7-8 and TRBJ1-2; D remains unclear. The CDR3 is 14 amino acids. Germline V gene data show CDR1 as SGHVS and CDR2 as FQNEAQ. Trimming took 5 bases from V and 4 from J, leaving 14 bases between them. The CDR3 coding sequence is TGTGCCAGCAGCCCCCGGGAGGGAGGCTATGGCTACACCTTC. This codes for CASSPREGGYGYTF.

The chain combines TRBV7-6 with TRBJ2-1; 16 bases map to TRBD2. CDR1 and CDR2 from the germline V gene are SGHVS and FNYEAQ. The trim removed 5 bases at V and 0 bases at J, leaving 10 bases unmatched. This CDR3 region has 20 residues. CDR3: CASSRVPGLAGGNSYNEQFF. The CDR3 region has the DNA TGTGCCAGCAGCCGGGTTCCGGGACTAGCGGGAGGGAACTCCTACAATGAGCAGTTCTTC.

The gene calls are TRBV7-6 and TRBJ1-5; D not resolved. The germline V gene has CDR1 SGHVS and CDR2 FNYEAQ. The CDR3 is 13 residues long. V lost 0 bases and J 6 bases, leaving 6 bases between the germline ends. The CDR3, as DNA: TGTGCCAGCAGCTTAGCTATGAGTCAGCCCCAGCATTTT. Its protein is CASSLAMSQPQHF.

The V call is TRBV28, the J call TRBJ2-7; TRBD2 agrees at 7 bases. J was trimmed by 4 bases and V by 3 bases; bases with no gene match: 6. Per germline, CDR1 MDHEN and CDR2 SYDVKM. The CDR3 runs 14 residues. The DNA for the CDR3 is TGTGCCAGCAGTTTGTCGGGGGGAGAGTACGAGCAGTACTTC. It encodes CASSLSGGEYEQYF.

The CDR3 bases are TGCGCCAGCAGGCCGGGGGAAGGAAACACCATATATTTT. Translating gives CASRPGEGNTIYF. The rearrangement joins TRBV4-1 to TRBJ1-3, with a weak D call TRBD1 (5 bases). Germline CDR1 and CDR2: MGHRA and YSYEKL. V gave up 6 bases and J gave up 4 bases, with 10 bases separating them. The CDR3 is made up of 13 amino acids.

The V gene is TRBV7-2, the J gene TRBJ2-1, with D unclear. Deletions cut 1 base from V and 5 bases from J, with 9 bases between. Germline CDR1 is SGHTA and CDR2 is FQGNSA. The CDR3 is made up of 14 amino acids. As DNA, the CDR3 is TGTGCCAGCAGCTTAGAGGCTAGGAACAATGAGCAGTTCTTC. Translated, it gives CASSLEARNNEQFF.

On this clone itself: Additional DNA sequences in this sample encode the identical CDR3. V usage is TRBV18 and J usage is TRBJ2-7; the D gene is possibly TRBD1 (6 bases). This CDR3 is 14 amino acids long. From germline, CDR1 is KGHSH and CDR2 LQKENI. V shed 0 bases and J shed 3 bases, with 9 bases lying between them. The CDR3 protein is CASSPPSGVYEQYF. CDR3 sequence (DNA): TGTGCCAGCTCACCACCGTCAGGGGTCTACGAGCAGTACTTC.